These 23 T cell receptor beta chains were sequenced from one sample in a study of CD8+CD57+ T cells in acquired aplastic anemia. According to the study, genomic DNA was the template for TCR beta VDJ and CDR3 profiling. TCRdb reprocessed the reads with MiXCR, giving one entry per CDR3 protein. The table shows 150,000 to 200,000 distinct CDR3 sequences, with about three fifths occurring only once. The source material was sorted CD4+, CD8+, or CD8+CD57+ T cells (not recorded which) from PBMCs. The receptors come from a human donor in good health.

V is TRBV7-8 and J is TRBJ2-7, with TRBD2 matching 9 bases. This CDR3 is 16 amino acids long. With V trimmed by 7 bases and J by 1 base, 11 bases remained unmatched. The germline V gene has CDR1 SGHVS and CDR2 FQNEAQ. CDR3 in DNA: TGTGCCAGCAACGAACGGCGGGGGGGGTGGTCCTACGAGCAGTACTTC. Its protein is CASNERRGGWSYEQYF.

This chain links TRBV25-1 with TRBJ2-1; D remains unclear. The V gene lost 5 bases and the J gene lost 4 bases, with 6 bases spanning the gap. The CDR3 extends over 12 amino acids. The V gene's germline CDR1 is MGHDK and CDR2 SYGVNS. Here the CDR3 DNA reads TGTGCCAGCAGTCACCAATACAATGAGCAGTTCTTC. Protein sequence: CASSHQYNEQFF.

The chain links TRBV25-1 to TRBJ1-1; D not certain. CDR1 is MGHDK, CDR2 SYGVNS, per germline. The V gene lost 0 bases and the J gene lost 2 bases, with 7 bases spanning the gap. CDR3 length: 14 amino acids. CDR3 in amino acids: CASSEYGGNTEAFF. The CDR3 nucleotides are TGTGCCAGCAGTGAATATGGAGGTAACACTGAAGCTTTCTTT. Variable domain in full (rest from reference TRBV25-1 and TRBJ1-1): EADIYQTPRYLVIGTGKKITLECSQTMGHDKMYWYQQDPGMELHLIHYSYGVNSTEKGDLSSESTVSRIRTEHFPLTLESARPSHTSQYLCASSEYGGNTEAFFGQGTRLTVV.

The chain links TRBV7-3 to TRBJ1-1, with unresolved D. This CDR3 region has 13 residues. V was shortened by 1 base and J by 3 bases, with 6 bases between the two germline ends. Germline CDR1 reads SGHTA; CDR2 reads FQGTGA. The DNA for the CDR3 is TGTGCCAGCAGCTTAATGGTGTACACTGAAGCTTTCTTT. Residues: CASSLMVYTEAFF.

The chain recombines TRBV7-8 with TRBJ2-3, with D perhaps TRBD2 (5 bases). CDR1 and CDR2 from the germline V gene are SGHVS and FQNEAQ. V lost 2 bases to trimming and J lost 6 bases, with 15 bases between them. The CDR3 sequence is 15 residues long. The CDR3 sequence is CASSLSVGVGDTQYF. The CDR3 bases are TGTGCCAGCAGCTTATCTGTGGGAGTTGGTGATACGCAGTATTTT. The entire variable domain, with the rest obtained from reference TRBV7-8 and TRBJ2-3, is as follows: GAGVSQSPRYKVAKRGQDVALRCDPISGHVSLFWYQQALGQGPEFLTYFQNEAQLDKSGLPSDRFFAERPEGSVSTLKIQRTQQEDSAVYLCASSLSVGVGDTQYFGPGTRLTVL.

The chain is built from TRBV10-3 and TRBJ1-1, with D unresolved. Deletions cut 5 bases from V and 5 bases from J, with 12 bases between. CDR3 length equals 13 residues. Germline CDR1 is ENHRY and CDR2 is SYGVKD. The CDR3 is CAISNPGGTEAFF. The CDR3 nucleotides read TGTGCCATCAGTAACCCAGGTGGTACTGAAGCTTTCTTT.

Only a few counts were recorded for this clonotype. The gene calls are TRBV20-1 and TRBJ2-5; TRBD2 agrees at 7 bases. Germline CDR1 is DFQATT and CDR2 is SNEGSKA (reference sequence). The CDR3 runs 12 residues. For the CDR3, the DNA is TGCAGCGCCCCCGGGGGGCAAGAGACCCAGTACTTC. Translation: CSAPGGQETQYF.

This clonotype was counted a few times. The junction departs from the called germline gene at one end, perhaps through a read error. This chain uses TRBV24-1 with TRBJ1-2, with 7 bases fitting TRBD1. CDR3 length: 15 amino acids. Looked up from germline, CDR1 is KGHDR and CDR2 is SFDVKD. The CDR3 DNA reads TGTGCCACCAGTGACAGAACAGGGGTTAACTGTGGCTACACCTTC. The encoded protein is CATSDRTGVNCGYTF.

This chain connects TRBV7-8 to TRBJ2-7, with D unclear. Looked up from germline, CDR1 is SGHVS and CDR2 is FQNEAQ. The CDR3 consists of 14 residues. The V and J ends lost 6 bases and 2 bases respectively, with 14 bases between them. The CDR3 DNA sequence: TGTGCCAGCAGTTTGGATCTCTTCGCCTACGAGCAGTACTTC. Its protein is CASSLDLFAYEQYF.

Notes on this clonotype: A much larger clone lies one base from this, so it may be a read error. V is TRBV28 and J is TRBJ2-7, with D possibly being TRBD2 (6 bases). This CDR3 is 11 amino acids long. Germline V gene sequence: CDR1 MDHEN, CDR2 SYDVKM. V was trimmed by 10 bases and J by 5 bases, leaving 12 bases between them. The CDR3 loop is CAIRSGDEQYF. CDR3 nucleotides: TGTGCCATCAGATCGGGGGACGAGCAGTACTTC.

This clonotype was seen a few times. The chain combines TRBV7-9 with TRBJ2-3, with D possibly matching TRBD2 (5 bases). Germline V gives CDR1 SEHNR, CDR2 FQNEAQ (reference sequence). The CDR3 covers 14 residues. Trimming left V 1 base short and J 3 bases short, with 8 bases between. The DNA for the CDR3 is TGTGCCAGCAGCTTAGGACGGGGAACAGATACGCAGTATTTT. Amino acid sequence: CASSLGRGTDTQYF.

The V gene is TRBV20-1, the J gene TRBJ2-7; D is ambiguous. Trimming removed 5 bases at V and 5 bases at J, with 10 bases between. Germline V gene data show CDR1 as DFQATT and CDR2 as SNEGSKA (reference sequence). The CDR3 length is 11 residues. The CDR3 DNA follows: TGCAGTGCTTCGATCACCCACGAGCAGTACTTC. Its translation: CSASITHEQYF.

CDR3 nucleotides: TGTGCCACCAGCAGAGGCGCTGGACGGCCCCAGCATTTT. It yields the protein CATSRGAGRPQHF. This chain uses TRBV15 with TRBJ1-5, with D unclear. Trimming pared 1 base from V and 9 bases from J, leaving 10 bases between. CDR1 is LNHNV and CDR2 is YYDKDF in the germline V gene (reference sequence). The CDR3 length is 13 residues.

This clonotype was counted at least ten times. The chain employs TRBV19 and TRBJ1-1; tentative D call: TRBD1 (5 bases). V was pared by 4 bases and J by 6 bases, with 15 bases between. The germline V gene has CDR1 LNHDA and CDR2 SQIVND (reference sequence). CDR3 length: 14 residues. The CDR3 spells CASSNPQGLSEAFF. The CDR3 DNA is TGTGCCAGTAGTAACCCCCAGGGACTGTCTGAAGCTTTCTTT.

The V gene is TRBV20-1, the J gene TRBJ1-4; no firm D call. Germline CDR1 reads DFQATT; CDR2 reads SNEGSKA (reference sequence). Trimming cost V 0 bases and J 7 bases, with 12 bases left between them. The CDR3 runs 14 residues. CDR3 sequence reads: CSAREGWLGEKLFF. The CDR3 region has the DNA TGCAGTGCTAGAGAGGGGTGGCTGGGTGAAAAACTGTTTTTT.

This clonotype was recorded at least ten times. The rearrangement uses TRBV5-8 and TRBJ2-1; the D is unclear. CDR3 length: 15 amino acids. Germline assignment: CDR1 SGHTS and CDR2 YDEGEE. V lost 0 bases and J lost 7, with 14 bases in between. CDR3 protein: CASSLGADTWNEQFF. The CDR3 bases are TGTGCCAGCAGCTTGGGTGCGGATACTTGGAATGAGCAGTTCTTC.

For this clonotype: One end of the junction varies from germline; a read error may be responsible. The chain has TRBV25-1 and TRBJ2-5; 7 bases map to TRBD2. CDR1 is MGHDK and CDR2 is SYGVNS in the germline V gene. This CDR3 region has 15 residues. CDR3 protein: CASSESESLGGTQCF. The CDR3 region has the DNA TGTGCCAGCAGTGAATCGGAGTCTCTGGGGGGGACCCAGTGCTTC.

Note on this clonotype: An end of the junction does not agree with germline; a read error may underlie this. The V and J genes are TRBV7-7 and TRBJ1-1; no definite D call. There are 13 residues in the CDR3. The germline V gene has CDR1 SSHAT and CDR2 FNYEAQ (reference sequence). The DNA of the CDR3 is TGTGCTAGCAGCCCGTCTCCGAACACTGAAGCTTTCTTT. Encoded protein: CASSPSPNTEAFF.

The chain uses TRBV11-2 and TRBJ1-6, with 7 bases matching TRBD1. The CDR3 is 19 amino acids. Germline CDR1 and CDR2: SGHAT and FQNNGV. V lost 5 bases, J lost 1 base, and 14 bases stayed unmatched. The DNA for the CDR3 is TGTGCCAGCAGCGACCACAGGGGAGTAGGGGGGTCCTATAATTCACCCCTCCACTTT. Protein sequence: CASSDHRGVGGSYNSPLHF.

The V call is TRBV9, the J call TRBJ1-1; D is uncertain. V was cut by 9 bases and J by 8 bases, with 14 bases left in between. CDR1 and CDR2 (germline): SGDLS, YYNGEE. The CDR3 runs 11 residues. This CDR3 reads CATSDYGEAFF. CDR3 DNA: TGTGCCACCAGTGATTATGGGGAAGCTTTCTTT.

This clonotype was seen only a few times. The chain has TRBV7-8 and TRBJ1-5; TRBD1 agrees at 7 bases. The trim removed 5 bases at V and 0 bases at J, leaving 7 bases unmatched. Germline CDR1 SGHVS, CDR2 FQNEAQ. This CDR3 is 16 amino acids long. In nucleotides, the CDR3 is TGTGCCAGCAGCGGCTGGGGACAGAATAGCAATCAGCCCCAGCATTTT. Translating gives CASSGWGQNSNQPQHF.

In this sample, this clonotype turned up once. The genes are TRBV15 and TRBJ2-5; 10 bases match TRBD2. Germline V gene data show CDR1 as LNHNV and CDR2 as YYDKDF (reference sequence). V lost 4 bases and J lost 2; bases outside the gene matches: 13. The CDR3 is made up of 18 amino acids. The CDR3, as DNA: TGTGCCACCAGCACGGGCCGCCGGGGGACTAGCGTTCAAGAGACCCAGTACTTC. As protein: CATSTGRRGTSVQETQYF.

This chain joins TRBV20-1 and TRBJ2-1; tentatively, D is TRBD2 (6 bases). Trimming stripped 6 bases from V and 8 bases from J, with 11 bases between. CDR3 size: 11 residues. Per germline, CDR1 DFQATT and CDR2 SNEGSKA (reference sequence). CDR3 nucleotides: TGCAGTGCGCCGTCGGGGGATGAGCAGTTCTTC. Translating gives CSAPSGDEQFF.